The next 29 T cell receptor beta chains were all read from a single sample in a study of metastatic and nonmetastatic thyroid tumors. TCRdb re-called clones via MiXCR from the PCR reads. The data contain about 15,000 clones, approximately 25% of them seen just once; the ten biggest clones take up roughly 12%. Ahead of thyroid surgery, no patient had received treatment of any kind. Material: adjacent normal tissue. Receptors originate from a female donor with papillary thyroid cancer or a benign thyroid nodule (not recorded which). Some clones in this sample may be carry-over from other donors' samples.

This rearrangement joins TRBV27 to TRBJ2-7; 7 positions match TRBD1. This CDR3 has 13 residues. Germline V CDR1 and CDR2: MNHEY, SMNVEV (reference sequence). The V segment lost 4 bases and the J segment 4 bases; nucleotides outside the gene matches: 4. The CDR3 here is CASSSTGLYEQYF. The CDR3 nucleotides read TGTGCCAGCAGTTCGACAGGGCTATACGAGCAGTACTTC.

This clone was counted a few times. The chain recombines TRBV15 with TRBJ2-4, with D uncertain. Germline V gene data show CDR1 as LNHNV and CDR2 as YYDKDF (reference sequence). This CDR3 comprises 14 residues. V shed 2 bases and J shed 6 bases, with 11 bases lying between them. As DNA, the CDR3 is TGTGCCACCAGCAGAACCGGGCCGTCAAACATTCAGTACTTC. Encoded protein: CATSRTGPSNIQYF.

This clone occurred a few times. The chain employs TRBV6-1 and TRBJ1-1; D gene ambiguous. The germline V and J ends were trimmed by 8 bases and 1 base, with 17 bases remaining between them. The CDR3 totals 15 residues. Germline CDR1 reads MNHNS; CDR2 reads SASEGT. The CDR3 loop is CASLGSDSANTEAFF. CDR3 in DNA: TGTGCCAGCCTTGGTTCAGACTCAGCGAACACTGAAGCTTTCTTT.

The sample holds one count of this clone. This chain joins TRBV4-1 and TRBJ1-5, with D uncertain. Germline V gene sequence: CDR1 MGHRA, CDR2 YSYEKL. This CDR3 has 16 amino acids. V lost 1 base to trimming and J lost 0 bases, with 10 bases between them. This chain's CDR3 is CASSQVPGLSNQPQHF. As DNA, the CDR3 is TGCGCCAGCAGCCAAGTACCAGGCCTTAGCAATCAGCCCCAGCATTTT.

CDR3: CASSLDRGGTYEQYF. The DNA of the CDR3 is TGTGCCAGCAGCCTCGACAGGGGAGGGACCTACGAGCAGTACTTC. The rearrangement links TRBV11-2 to TRBJ2-7; tentative D call: TRBD1 (8 bases). Germline CDR1 and CDR2: SGHAT and FQNNGV. Trimming left V 5 bases short and J 2 bases short, with 16 bases between. This CDR3 has 15 amino acids.

This clone was seen only a few times. This chain joins TRBV5-1 and TRBJ1-3; 8 bases align to TRBD1. The CDR3 is 16 amino acids. The V gene end was trimmed by 4 bases and the J gene end by 3 bases; junction bases not matched to a gene: 9. Germline V gene sequence: CDR1 SGHRS, CDR2 YFSETQ. The CDR3 is CASSPYRGFGGNTIYF. CDR3 in DNA: TGCGCCAGCAGCCCCTACAGGGGGTTTGGTGGAAACACCATATATTTT.

This clone has a single count. This chain joins TRBV7-1 and TRBJ2-1; 7 bases are a match to TRBD2. TRBV7-1 is noted as an ORF with a role that remains uncertain. This CDR3 comprises 15 residues. V lost 5 bases, J lost 3 bases, and 7 bases stayed unmatched. The CDR3 here is CASSPCPGGYNEQFF. The CDR3 coding sequence is TGTGCCAGCAGCCCTTGCCCGGGAGGCTACAATGAGCAGTTCTTC.

The rearrangement links TRBV28 to TRBJ1-1, with D possibly TRBD1 on 5 matching bases. The CDR3 length is 14 residues. V gave up 6 bases and J gave up 7 bases, with 18 bases separating them. Germline loops: CDR1 MDHEN, CDR2 SYDVKM. CDR3 region: CASRPPQVSGEAFF. CDR3 in DNA: TGTGCCAGCAGACCGCCACAGGTTTCCGGTGAAGCTTTCTTT. Based on the CDR3 plus reference TRBV28 and TRBJ1-1, the full variable domain is DVKVTQSSRYLVKRTGEKVFLECVQDMDHENMFWYRQDPGLGLRLIYFSYDVKMKEKGDIPEGYSVSREKKERFSLILESASTNQTSMYLCASRPPQVSGEAFFGQGTRLTVV.

V usage is TRBV12-3 or TRBV12-4 and J usage is TRBJ1-1, with 11 bases that match TRBD1. This CDR3 is 15 amino acids long. With V trimmed by 4 bases and J by 3 bases, 4 bases remained unmatched. The DNA of the CDR3 is TGTGCCAGCAGTTCAGGACAGGGGGCTCACACTGAAGCTTTCTTT. This encodes CASSSGQGAHTEAFF.

This clone was detected many times. The chain links TRBV6-5 to TRBJ1-3; D uncertain. V dropped 0 bases and J dropped 4 bases, with 10 bases sitting between them. The CDR3 consists of 15 residues. Per germline, CDR1 MNHEY and CDR2 SVGAGI. The CDR3 sequence: CASSYSTVTGNTIYF. The CDR3 nucleotides are TGTGCCAGCAGTTACTCGACTGTCACCGGAAACACCATATATTTT.

The rearrangement joins TRBV27 to TRBJ1-1; no firm D call. CDR1 is MNHEY, CDR2 SMNVEV, per germline (reference sequence). V gave up 6 bases and J gave up 1 base, with 9 bases separating them. This CDR3 has 13 residues. The CDR3 DNA sequence: TGTGCCAGCAGACCTTGGGAGAACACTGAAGCTTTCTTT. This sequence encodes CASRPWENTEAFF.

V gene TRBV4-2 combines with J gene TRBJ2-7; 13 nucleotides line up with TRBD2. The CDR3 is 16 residues long. Germline values: CDR1 LGHNA, CDR2 YNFKEQ. The V segment lost 3 bases and the J segment 7 bases; nucleotides outside the gene matches: 9. The CDR3 DNA reads as TGTGCCAGCAGCCACACACTAGCGGGAGGGCTCGGGGAGCAGTACTTC. Translation: CASSHTLAGGLGEQYF.

The table lists this clone with a few counts. DNA of the CDR3: TGTGCCAGTAGTAACAAGCGGGGAGGCGAGCAGTACTTC. Translated, it gives CASSNKRGGEQYF. V usage is TRBV19 and J usage is TRBJ2-7; 7 bases match TRBD2. V trimming: 4 bases; J trimming: 6 bases; junction bases outside the gene matches: 6. Germline CDR1 LNHDA, CDR2 SQIVND (reference sequence). This CDR3 comprises 13 residues.

This chain joins TRBV20-1 and TRBJ1-6, with D unresolved. Germline loops: CDR1 DFQATT, CDR2 SNEGSKA (reference sequence). V shed 3 bases and J shed 5 bases, with 11 bases lying between them. CDR3 length: 14 residues. The DNA for the CDR3 is TGCAGTGCTAGGGGTAGATACGATAATTCACCCCTCCACTTT. It encodes CSARGRYDNSPLHF.

This clone was observed a few times. Other DNA sequences in this specimen translate into the identical CDR3. The V call is TRBV11-2, the J call TRBJ2-7, with 9 bases lining up with TRBD1. The germline V gene encodes CDR1 SGHAT and CDR2 FQNNGV. This CDR3 comprises 12 residues. V gave up 4 bases and J gave up 7 bases; unmatched junction bases: 2. CDR3 DNA: TGTGCCAGCAGCTACAGGGGGCGTGAGCAGTACTTC. Translation: CASSYRGREQYF.

V and J are TRBV5-1 and TRBJ2-7; tentative D call: TRBD1 (5 bases). Germline CDR1 reads SGHRS; CDR2 reads YFSETQ. This CDR3 contains 13 residues. Deletions cut 4 bases from V and 1 base from J, with 9 bases between. The CDR3 loop is CASSGAGSYEQYF. As DNA, the CDR3 is TGCGCCAGCAGCGGGGCAGGTTCCTACGAGCAGTACTTC.

This clone was counted once. The chain recombines TRBV12-3 or TRBV12-4 with TRBJ1-2; D is perhaps TRBD1 (5 bases). This CDR3 spans 12 amino acids. The V and J ends lost 4 bases and 6 bases respectively, with 9 bases between them. CDR3 nucleotide sequence: TGTGCCAGCAGTTCAGGGAGCGATGGCTACACCTTC. Translated: CASSSGSDGYTF.

This clone showed up just a few times. The chain has TRBV7-2 and TRBJ2-1, with D hard to call. Germline CDR1 is SGHTA and CDR2 is FQGNSA. The CDR3 contains 14 residues. The ends were cut back, 3 bases at V and 7 bases at J, with 13 bases in the middle. The CDR3 loop is CASSFVGPGNEQFF. DNA of the CDR3: TGTGCCAGCAGCTTCGTAGGCCCCGGGAATGAGCAGTTCTTC. The full variable domain, rest sourced from reference TRBV7-2 and TRBJ2-1, is GAGVSQSPSNKVTEKGKDVELRCDPISGHTALYWYRQSLGQGLEFLIYFQGNSAPDKSGLPSDRFSAERTGGSVSTLTIQRTQQEDSAVYLCASSFVGPGNEQFFGPGTRLTVL.

This clone came up many times. The rearrangement links TRBV28 to TRBJ1-2, with a weak D call TRBD1 (6 bases). V gave up 5 bases and J gave up 8 bases, with 21 bases separating them. This CDR3 comprises 15 residues. Germline V CDR1 and CDR2: MDHEN, SYDVKM. CDR3 bases: TGTGCCAGCAGTGCGGGACAATCCCAAGTGGAGGGCTACACCTTC. Its protein is CASSAGQSQVEGYTF.

J is TRBJ2-7 and V is TRBV14; 9 bases fit TRBD1. Germline V gene sequence: CDR1 SGHDN, CDR2 FVKESK. The trim removed 1 base at V and 3 bases at J, leaving 4 bases unmatched. The CDR3 covers 15 residues. The CDR3 spells CASSQGTGESYEQYF. The CDR3 DNA is TGTGCCAGCAGCCAAGGGACAGGGGAGAGCTACGAGCAGTACTTC.

The chain's CDR3 is CASSSPGTGGVSGSGGTYNEQFF. The DNA for the CDR3 is TGTGCCAGCAGTTCACCAGGGACAGGGGGCGTAAGCGGGAGTGGGGGGACCTACAATGAGCAGTTCTTC. V is TRBV6-2 or TRBV6-3 and J is TRBJ2-1, with TRBD1 identical over 12 bases. This CDR3 is 23 amino acids long. Germline trimming cut 4 bases from V and 2 bases from J; bases unmatched to any gene: 24. CDR1 and CDR2 from the germline V gene are MNHEY and SVGEGT.

The chain carries TRBV2 and TRBJ2-2; D unresolved. The germline V gene has CDR1 SNHLY and CDR2 FYNNEI. CDR3 length equals 13 residues. Trimming stripped 4 bases from V and 4 bases from J, with 7 bases between. CDR3: CASSVWGTGELFF. DNA for the CDR3: TGTGCCAGCAGTGTTTGGGGCACCGGGGAGCTGTTTTTT. Complete variable domain (other parts from reference TRBV2 and TRBJ2-2): EPEVTQTPSHQVTQMGQEVILRCVPISNHLYFYWYRQILGQKVEFLVSFYNNEISEKSEIFDDQFSVERPDGSNFTLKIRSTKLEDSAMYFCASSVWGTGELFFGEGSRLTVL.

This clone is deemed medium-sized. The chain links TRBV4-1 to TRBJ1-6; D is uncertain. Trimming pared 1 base from V and 6 bases from J, leaving 10 bases between. The CDR3 spans 15 residues. Looked up from germline, CDR1 is MGHRA and CDR2 is YSYEKL. The CDR3 DNA reads TGCGCCAGCAGCCAAGTGGCAGGAGTTAATTCACCCCTCCACTTT. This encodes CASSQVAGVNSPLHF.

This clone was counted many times. This sequence joins TRBV20-1 and TRBJ2-7; 9 nucleotides agree with TRBD1. The J segment lost 2 bases and the V segment lost 5 bases, leaving 7 bases of the junction unmatched. The CDR3 extends over 14 amino acids. Germline V gene data show CDR1 as DFQATT and CDR2 as SNEGSKA (reference sequence). The CDR3: CSASGQGETYEQYF. CDR3 coding DNA: TGCAGTGCTTCGGGACAGGGAGAGACCTACGAGCAGTACTTC.

A note on this clone: The germline gene is not matched at one end of the junction; a read error may be the cause. The rearrangement uses TRBV7-2 and TRBJ2-7; D is unclear. The CDR3 extends over 14 amino acids. Germline CDR1 SGHTA, CDR2 FQGNSA. This CDR3 reads CASSRPSSSSEQYF. CDR3 sequence (DNA): TGTGCCAGCAGCCGACCGTCCTCTTCCTCCGAGCAGTACTTC. Full variable domain (remainder filled in from reference TRBV7-2 and TRBJ2-7): GAGVSQSPSNKVTEKGKDVELRCDPISGHTALYWYRQSLGQGLEFLIYFQGNSAPDKSGLPSDRFSAERTGGSVSTLTIQRTQQEDSAVYLCASSRPSSSSEQYFGPGTRLTVT.

The rearrangement links TRBV20-1 to TRBJ2-5; D is unclear. Between the trimmed V and J ends, which lost 1 base and 5 bases, there was a span of 17 bases. The CDR3 is made up of 15 amino acids. The germline gives CDR1 DFQATT, CDR2 SNEGSKA (reference sequence). CDR3 in amino acids: CSARGRRFYGETQYF. The CDR3, as DNA: TGCAGTGCTAGAGGCAGGAGATTTTACGGGGAGACCCAGTACTTC.

This clone was picked up many times. The J gene is TRBJ1-1, the V gene TRBV6-2 or TRBV6-3; D not resolved. This CDR3 region has 13 residues. Germline CDR1 reads MNHEY; CDR2 reads SVGEGT. The ends were cut back, 5 bases at V and 0 bases at J, with 7 bases in the middle. The CDR3 region has the DNA TGTGCCAGCAGTACCACACTGAACACTGAAGCTTTCTTT. It translates to CASSTTLNTEAFF.

V usage is TRBV7-8 and J usage is TRBJ2-7; D is unresolved. CDR3 length equals 14 residues. V was trimmed by 3 bases and J by 4 bases, leaving 13 bases between them. Germline-derived CDR1 and CDR2 are SGHVS and FQNEAQ. For the CDR3, the DNA is TGTGCCAGCAGCTTCGTGGGGTCCATGTACGAGCAGTACTTC. Translating it yields CASSFVGSMYEQYF.

This chain joins TRBV6-5 and TRBJ1-2; unclear D gene. The germline V gene encodes CDR1 MNHEY and CDR2 SVGAGI. The CDR3 runs 18 residues. Trimming pared 4 bases from V and 0 bases from J, leaving 21 bases between. CDR3 protein: CASSSLRSRLASNYGYTF. The CDR3, as DNA: TGTGCCAGCAGTTCACTACGGTCCCGCTTGGCCTCTAACTATGGCTACACCTTC.